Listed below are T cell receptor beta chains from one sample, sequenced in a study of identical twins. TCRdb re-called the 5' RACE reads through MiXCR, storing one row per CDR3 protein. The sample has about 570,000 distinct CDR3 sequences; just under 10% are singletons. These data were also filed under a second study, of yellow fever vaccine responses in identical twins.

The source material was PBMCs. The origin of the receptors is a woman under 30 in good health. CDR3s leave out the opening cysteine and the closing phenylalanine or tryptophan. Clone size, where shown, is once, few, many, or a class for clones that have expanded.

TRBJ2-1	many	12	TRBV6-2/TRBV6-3	ASSYSVEGNEQF
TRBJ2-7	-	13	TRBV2	ASSESGGPLYEQY
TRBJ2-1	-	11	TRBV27	ASSQTSAAEQF
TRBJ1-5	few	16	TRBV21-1	ASTNRRTGRDEDQPQH
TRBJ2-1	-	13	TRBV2	ASSESAMGRDEQF
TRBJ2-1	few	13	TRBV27	ASTYLLGGNNEQF
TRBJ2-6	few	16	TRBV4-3	ASSQVVVGVVGANVLT
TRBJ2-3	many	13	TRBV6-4	ASSILAGSTDTQY
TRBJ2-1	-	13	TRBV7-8	ASSFSETAYNEQF
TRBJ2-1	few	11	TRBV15	ATSRDRGSGQF
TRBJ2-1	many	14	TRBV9	ASSPGTSGGYNEQF
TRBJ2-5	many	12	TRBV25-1	ASSESGGKETQY
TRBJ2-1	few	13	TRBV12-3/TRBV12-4	ASSPQGGSLNEQF
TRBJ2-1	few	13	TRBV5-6	ASTLISADYNEQF
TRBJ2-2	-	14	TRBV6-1	ASSPQPTILTGELF
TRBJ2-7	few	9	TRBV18	ASSSGQAGY
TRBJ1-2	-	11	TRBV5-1	ASSEAGPYGYT
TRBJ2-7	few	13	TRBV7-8	ASSLASGRADEQY
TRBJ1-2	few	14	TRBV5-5	ASSWGQGAQNYGYT
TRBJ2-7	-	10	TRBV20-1	SARSPGYEQY
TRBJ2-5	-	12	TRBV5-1	ASSPGMGGETQY
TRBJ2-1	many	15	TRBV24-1	ATSDLPGGTSDNEQF
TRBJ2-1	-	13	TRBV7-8	ASSQRGRSYNEQF
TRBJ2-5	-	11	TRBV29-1	SVRDTPGETQY
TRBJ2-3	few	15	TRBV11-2	ASSPRGRGGRADTQY
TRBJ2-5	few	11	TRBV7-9	ASSAGTRWAQY
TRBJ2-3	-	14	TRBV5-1	ASSLVGTGDLDTQY
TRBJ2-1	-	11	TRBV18	ASSWDRTNEQF
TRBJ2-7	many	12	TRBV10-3	AISEVGTTYEQY
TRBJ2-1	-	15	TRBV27	ASIIKKTSSAYNEQF
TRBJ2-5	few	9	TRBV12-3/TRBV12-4	ASGDGETQY
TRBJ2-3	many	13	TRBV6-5	ASSYSRDSIDTQY
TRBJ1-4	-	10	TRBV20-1	SARGSNEKLF
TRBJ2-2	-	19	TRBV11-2	ASSPSRWTSGNGVDTGELF
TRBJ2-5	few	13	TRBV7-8	ASSPGLRGQETQY